This T cell receptor beta chain stems from a study of T cells in Graves' hyperthyroidism and ophthalmopathy. Whole-study results and caveats: Using 13 V-J features, a model discriminated ophthalmopathy from stable hyperthyroidism. Blood also held most thyroid clonotypes expanded beyond 0.001.

Between the trimmed V and J ends, which lost 5 bases and 8 bases, there was a span of 33 bases. The CDR3 extends over 20 amino acids. Per the germline V gene, CDR1 is SGHAT and CDR2 is FQNNGV. This clonotype was seen at least ten times. Its antigen remains unknown. RNA transcripts provided the source from which TCR beta CDR3 regions were amplified. First-round RT-PCR targeting the TCR CDR3 was performed with the HTBI primer set. MiXCR, applied by TCRdb to the multiplex PCR reads, yields one record per CDR3 protein. The sample yields about 600,000 distinct CDR3 sequences, more than 14% seen once. Using around 10 ml of fresh peripheral blood, PBMCs were prepared.

V usage is TRBV11-2 and J usage is TRBJ1-4; tentatively, D is TRBD1 (6 bases). This clonotype was sampled from a woman in her fifties or sixties with Graves' ophthalmopathy. The sample taken for sequencing was blood. The CDR3 coding sequence is TGTGCCAGCAGCGCCGCTCCAATCTCGGGACAACCCACCGCCAGGGAAAAACTGTTTTTT. Translated, it gives CASSAAPISGQPTAREKLFF.